This TCR beta chain was obtained from a study of response to subunit inactivated influenza vaccine (dated by TCRdb to 2017 to 2018). Study-wide context: Deep quantitative T cell receptor repertoire profiling was used in the study to track responses to a trivalent subunit inactivated influenza vaccine. Points the paper makes about the study in general: It was suggested by the authors that each seasonal influenza vaccination may recruit only a limited number of new T cells.

Library preparation used RT-PCR. TCRdb names Illumina HiSeq 2500 as the instrument used. Using fastp at Q25 and MiXCR, TCRdb reprocessed the public reads and kept productive beta chains. A single entry per CDR3 protein holds the most common genes and DNA from its merged rows. In this sample the table shows 400,000 to 650,000 distinct CDR3 sequences, approximately 7.3% of which occur a single time. Roughly 13% of the sample lies in the top ten. On this clonotype itself: Its target antigen remains unknown. Base-call qualities are not available, and no considerably larger clone is one nucleotide away.

This TCR derives from a man in his fifties or sixties who received an inactivated influenza vaccine. Donor details come from another sample of the same person, matched by shared clones. Sample: PBMCs from blood, taken around 25 months after vaccination.

The sequenced DNA: TGTGCCAGCAGCCAATTGCTTGGAGACACTGAAGCTTTCTTT. Its coded protein is CASSQLLGDTEAFF. This sequence uses TRBV14 and TRBJ1-1, with an unclear D gene assignment. V is clipped by 2 bases and J by 3 bases, and the sequence between their germline boundaries is 10 bases long. Reading from cysteine to phenylalanine, the CDR3 counts 14 amino acids. Only CDR3 DNA remains: 42 bases, in frame from the first base. Sequences SGHDN (CDR1) and FVKESK (CDR2) are obtained from the germline V gene. Here the CDR3 is joined to the reference TRBV14 and TRBJ1-1 genes, and the full variable domain is: EAGVTQFPSHSVIEKGQTVTLRCDPISGHDNLYWYRRVMGKEIKFLLHFVKESKQDESGMPNNRFLAERTGGTYSTLKVQPAELEDSGVYFCASSQLLGDTEAFFGQGTRLTVV.